A single sample is the source of the 3 T cell receptor beta chains below, sequenced in a study of shared clonotypes between healthy human individuals. Assay used: immunoSEQ multiplex PCR; TCRdb lists only in-frame clones, some missing. This table has about 1.5 million clones, 95% to 99% appearing once. Sample: naive CD4+ T cells sorted from blood. Subset denoted: CD45RA+ positively selected. Receptor source: a young man in good health.

The genes are TRBV27 and TRBJ2-2, with D hard to call. CDR3 length equals 12 residues. In germline, CDR1 is MNHEY, CDR2 SMNVEV (reference sequence). Between the trimmed V and J ends, which lost 6 bases and 8 bases, there was a span of 10 bases. CDR3 sequence (DNA): TGTGCCAGCAGCTACTCGGAAGGGGAGCTGTTTTTT. It is translated as CASSYSEGELFF.

The chain is built from TRBV28 and TRBJ1-5; 8 nucleotides match TRBD1. Germline CDR1 and CDR2: MDHEN and SYDVKM. CDR3 size: 13 residues. V shed 8 bases, J shed 5 bases, and the junction held 5 bases outside the gene matches. CDR3 coding DNA: TGTGCCAGCCTTCCGACAGGGGATCAGCCCCAGCATTTT. Protein: CASLPTGDQPQHF.

The chain combines TRBV7-3 with TRBJ2-1; D gene ambiguous. Germline lookup yields CDR1 SGHTA and CDR2 FQGTGA. V was cut by 2 bases and J by 0 bases, with 11 bases left in between. The CDR3 is made up of 16 amino acids. CDR3 sequence reads: CASSLGFLSSYNEQFF. The CDR3 nucleotides are TGTGCCAGCAGCTTAGGTTTTTTGAGCTCCTACAATGAGCAGTTCTTC.